These 16 T cell receptor beta chains were all obtained from the same sample, sequenced in a study of T-cell memory formation after mild COVID-19. From the 5' RACE reads, TCRdb called clonotypes with MiXCR, one entry per CDR3 protein. The sample records 140,000 or so distinct CDR3 sequences, 13% to 15% being singletons. Sequencing was carried out using PBMCs or a T cell subset sorted from them (not recorded which). These receptors were taken from an adult woman who had mild COVID-19 (a few samples of this study predate the infection). Cell type and time point are not known.

A few counts support this clonotype. The chain employs TRBV4-1 and TRBJ1-1; D unclear. This CDR3 comprises 13 residues. Trimming took off 6 bases at V and 2 bases at J, with 10 bases between the two ends. Germline loops: CDR1 MGHRA, CDR2 YSYEKL. As DNA, the CDR3 is TGCGCCAGCAGTAACTTGGTTAACACTGAAGCTTTCTTT. Amino acids: CASSNLVNTEAFF.

This clonotype was seen at least ten times. The genes are TRBV4-1 and TRBJ2-3; 12 bases map to TRBD2. Germline V gene data show CDR1 as MGHRA and CDR2 as YSYEKL. The CDR3 length is 15 residues. Trimming at V came to 0 bases and at J to 6 bases, leaving 1 base not matched to a gene. In DNA form, the CDR3 reads TGCGCCAGCAGCCAAGAAACTAGCGGGGGGGATACGCAGTATTTT. It translates to CASSQETSGGDTQYF.

This clonotype was counted at least ten times. The rearrangement joins TRBV7-8 to TRBJ2-7; D tentatively fits TRBD1 or TRBD2 (7 bases each). From germline, CDR1 is SGHVS and CDR2 FQNEAQ. The CDR3 contains 15 residues. Trimming took 5 bases from V and 3 from J, leaving 17 bases between them. The chain's CDR3 is CASSPSGQGVYEQYF. CDR3 nucleotides: TGTGCCAGCAGCCCTAGCGGCCAGGGGGTCTACGAGCAGTACTTC.

The chain recombines TRBV12-3 or TRBV12-4 with TRBJ2-5; D possibly corresponds to TRBD1 (5 bases). Trimming stripped 3 bases from V and 2 bases from J, with 10 bases between. This CDR3 spans 14 amino acids. Here the CDR3 DNA reads TGTGCCAGCAGTTTCAGGGTTGGACAAGAGACCCAGTACTTC. Translated: CASSFRVGQETQYF.

In its sample, this clonotype was seen a few times. The chain links TRBV29-1 to TRBJ2-3, with D maybe TRBD2 (6 bases). The germline gives CDR1 SQVTM, CDR2 ANQGSEA. The CDR3 loop spans 13 amino acids. The germline V and J ends were trimmed by 3 bases and 4 bases, with 11 bases remaining between them. The CDR3 is CSVEWGDADTQYF. CDR3 nucleotide sequence: TGCAGCGTTGAGTGGGGGGACGCAGATACGCAGTATTTT.

This clonotype has just a few counts. DNA for the CDR3: TGTGCCAGTAGCCTACCGGGACTAGCGGGGGGGGATGAGCAGTTCTTC. Residues: CASSLPGLAGGDEQFF. This rearrangement joins TRBV19 to TRBJ2-1; 16 positions agree with TRBD2. Per germline, CDR1 LNHDA and CDR2 SQIVND (reference sequence). The CDR3 length is 16 residues. Unmatched junction bases numbered 7, after V lost 6 bases and J lost 8 bases.

There are many counts of this clonotype. The V call is TRBV5-1, the J call TRBJ2-7, with 10 bases matching TRBD2. This CDR3 has 17 residues. Germline V gene sequence: CDR1 SGHRS, CDR2 YFSETQ. The V gene end was trimmed by 2 bases and the J gene end by 2 bases; junction bases not matched to a gene: 10. The CDR3 reads CASSFHHWTSGTYEQYF. Written as DNA, the CDR3 is TGCGCCAGCAGCTTCCACCACTGGACTAGCGGAACCTACGAGCAGTACTTC.

This clonotype was picked up a small number of times. The CDR3 spells CSARSLAEYNEQFF. CDR3 nucleotides: TGCAGTGCTAGGTCGCTAGCGGAGTACAATGAGCAGTTCTTC. This chain uses TRBV20-1 with TRBJ2-1, with TRBD2 matching 7 bases. This CDR3 is built from 14 residues. J lost 4 bases, V lost 3 bases, and 6 bases had no gene match. Germline values: CDR1 DFQATT, CDR2 SNEGSKA (reference sequence).

This sequence joins TRBV15 and TRBJ2-1; D perhaps matches TRBD2 (5 bases). From germline, CDR1 is LNHNV and CDR2 YYDKDF (reference sequence). V was shortened by 0 bases and J by 10 bases, with 10 bases between the two germline ends. The CDR3 totals 13 residues. This CDR3 is CATSRDRGREQFF. The CDR3 bases are TGTGCCACCAGCAGAGATCGGGGTCGAGAGCAGTTCTTC.

This clonotype was detected a few times. The chain couples TRBV18 to TRBJ2-2, with 8 bases matching TRBD2. With V trimmed by 3 bases and J by 4 bases, 4 bases remained unmatched. Germline V lookup: CDR1 KGHSH, CDR2 LQKENI. This CDR3 contains 15 residues. CDR3 region: CASSPSGGPTGELFF. The CDR3 nucleotides are TGTGCCAGCTCACCGTCGGGGGGGCCCACCGGGGAGCTGTTTTTT. The full variable domain, in which reference TRBV18 and TRBJ2-2 provide the parts outside the CDR3, is NAGVMQNPRHLVRRRGQEARLRCSPMKGHSHVYWYRQLPEEGLKFMVYLQKENIIDESGMPKERFSAEFPKEGPSILRIQQVVRGDSAAYFCASSPSGGPTGELFFGEGSRLTVL.

This clonotype appeared a few times. The chain couples TRBV12-3 or TRBV12-4 to TRBJ1-2; D unresolved. CDR3 size: 15 residues. V dropped 6 bases and J dropped 3 bases, with 17 bases sitting between them. The CDR3 is CASSLSGKEDYGYTF. CDR3 DNA sequence: TGTGCCAGCAGCCTTTCCGGAAAGGAGGACTATGGCTACACCTTC.

The chain carries TRBV12-3 or TRBV12-4 and TRBJ2-2; 8 positions match TRBD2. Trimming at V came to 7 bases and at J to 4 bases, leaving 5 bases not matched to a gene. The CDR3 loop spans 14 amino acids. The CDR3 bases are TGTGCCAGCACGGGGGGGGTCGTCACCGGGGAGCTGTTTTTT. Residues: CASTGGVVTGELFF.

This clonotype turned up a few times. The chain recombines TRBV7-9 with TRBJ1-1; a weak D match, TRBD1 (5 bases). The germline V gene encodes CDR1 SEHNR and CDR2 FQNEAQ (reference sequence). The CDR3 is 14 amino acids. V was clipped by 5 bases and J by 6 bases, with 16 bases between them. The CDR3 region has the DNA TGTGCCAGCAGCCCAGAGGGGAATGCCGCTGAAGCTTTCTTT. The encoded protein is CASSPEGNAAEAFF.

This sequence joins TRBV29-1 and TRBJ2-1; possible D gene TRBD2, 5 bases. This CDR3 comprises 12 residues. V dropped 2 bases and J dropped 8 bases, with 10 bases sitting between them. Looked up from germline, CDR1 is SQVTM and CDR2 is ANQGSEA. The CDR3 loop is CSVERGSDEQFF. In DNA, the CDR3 is TGCAGCGTTGAAAGAGGGAGCGATGAGCAGTTCTTC.

The chain uses TRBV28 and TRBJ1-1; a weak D match, TRBD1 (6 bases). The germline CDR1 and CDR2 sequences are MDHEN and SYDVKM. This CDR3 spans 13 amino acids. V dropped 7 bases and J dropped 4 bases, with 13 bases sitting between them. The CDR3 protein is CASKTGSSTEAFF. DNA of the CDR3: TGTGCCAGCAAAACAGGGTCGAGCACTGAAGCTTTCTTT.

J is TRBJ2-1 and V is TRBV9, with D possibly matching TRBD1 (5 bases). The V gene lost 6 bases and the J gene lost 2 bases, with 6 bases spanning the gap. The V gene's germline CDR1 is SGDLS and CDR2 YYNGEE. This CDR3 is 12 amino acids long. DNA of the CDR3: TGTGCCAGCAAGGGGACCTACAATGAGCAGTTCTTC. Its translation: CASKGTYNEQFF.